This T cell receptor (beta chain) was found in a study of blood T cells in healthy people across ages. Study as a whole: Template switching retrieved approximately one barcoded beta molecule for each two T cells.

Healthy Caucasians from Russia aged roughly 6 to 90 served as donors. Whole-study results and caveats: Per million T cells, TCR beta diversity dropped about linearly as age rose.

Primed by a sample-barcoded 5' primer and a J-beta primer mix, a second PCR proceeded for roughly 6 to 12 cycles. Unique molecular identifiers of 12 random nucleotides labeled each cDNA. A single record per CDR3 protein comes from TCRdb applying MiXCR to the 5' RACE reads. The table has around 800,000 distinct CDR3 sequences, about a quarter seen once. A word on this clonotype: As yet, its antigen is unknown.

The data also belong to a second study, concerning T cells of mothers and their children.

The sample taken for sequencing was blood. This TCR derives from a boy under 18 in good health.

The CDR3 DNA sequence: TGTGCCAGCAGCGTCACGACAGGGGGCTACCTCAATAATTCACCCCTCCACTTT. Its translation is CASSVTTGGYLNNSPLHF. J is TRBJ1-6 and V is TRBV9; 10 bases align to TRBD1. V dropped 2 bases and J dropped 5; count of bases not matched to a gene: 10. CDR1 is SGDLS, CDR2 YYNGEE, per germline. The CDR3 totals 18 residues. The full variable domain, completed using reference TRBV9 and TRBJ1-6, is DSGVTQTPKHLITATGQRVTLRCSPRSGDLSVYWYQQSLDQGLQFLIQYYNGEERAKGNILERFSAQQFPDLHSELNLSSLELGDSALYFCASSVTTGGYLNNSPLHFGNGTRLTVT.